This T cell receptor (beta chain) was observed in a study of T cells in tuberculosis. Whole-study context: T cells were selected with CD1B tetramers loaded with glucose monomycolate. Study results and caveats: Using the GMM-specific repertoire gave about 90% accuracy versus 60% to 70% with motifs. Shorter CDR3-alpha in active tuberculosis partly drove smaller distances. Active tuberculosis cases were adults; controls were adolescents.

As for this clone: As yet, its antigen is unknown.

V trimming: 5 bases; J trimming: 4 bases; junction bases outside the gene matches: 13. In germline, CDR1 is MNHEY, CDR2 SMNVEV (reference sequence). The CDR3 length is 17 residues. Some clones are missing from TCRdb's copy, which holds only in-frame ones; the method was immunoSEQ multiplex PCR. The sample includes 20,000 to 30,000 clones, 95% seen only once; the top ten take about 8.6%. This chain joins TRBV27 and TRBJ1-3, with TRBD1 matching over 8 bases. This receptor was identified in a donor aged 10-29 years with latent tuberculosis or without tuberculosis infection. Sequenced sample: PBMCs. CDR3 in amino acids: CASSPLGTGGPGNTIYF. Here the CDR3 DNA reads TGTGCCAGCAGTCCCCTGGGCACAGGGGGGCCCGGAAACACCATATATTTT.